Listed here are 22 T cell receptor beta chains from one sample, sequenced in a study of blood T cell repertoires in COVID-19 (dated by TCRdb to about 2020). Receptors were amplified or captured by the immunoSEQ multiplex PCR assay. TCRdb provides this immuneACCESS table in a form limited to in-frame rearrangements. Some clones are lacking; in checked studies, under half of them reflect an unresolved V gene, and why the rest are absent is not known. Recorded for this sample are about 96,000 clones; roughly 80% of them occurred a single time. The leading ten clones occupy 17% of the sample. Sequencing was carried out using peripheral blood. These receptors were taken from a woman aged 55-70 years with acute or convalescent COVID-19.

The chain uses TRBV5-4 and TRBJ2-5; 12 nucleotides align to TRBD2. Germline values: CDR1 SGHNT, CDR2 YYREEE (reference sequence). J was trimmed by 2 bases and V by 1 base; bases with no gene match: 3. The CDR3 loop spans 16 amino acids. CDR3 loop: CASSLQGLAGQETQYF. For the CDR3, the DNA is TGTGCCAGCAGCTTGCAGGGACTAGCGGGTCAAGAGACCCAGTACTTC.

The gene calls are TRBV11-1 and TRBJ1-3; D call uncertain. CDR3 size: 15 residues. V was pared by 5 bases and J by 1 base, with 12 bases between. Germline CDR1 and CDR2: SGHAT and FQDESV (reference sequence). CDR3 residues: CASSPQRGSGNTIYF. As DNA, the CDR3 is TGTGCCAGCAGCCCACAGCGGGGATCTGGAAACACCATATATTTT.

The chain joins TRBV6-6 to TRBJ1-3, with TRBD1 matching over 8 bases. The CDR3 spans 16 residues. The germline V gene has CDR1 MNHNY and CDR2 SVGAGI (reference sequence). The V segment lost 6 bases and the J segment 8 bases; nucleotides outside the gene matches: 15. CDR3 sequence (DNA): TGTGCCAGCAGCCCCAGTTCCGGACAGGGAGAACACACCATATATTTT. It yields the protein CASSPSSGQGEHTIYF.

Ten or more counts support this clone. The chain uses TRBV7-3 and TRBJ2-1; 8 bases fit TRBD1. Losses at the gene ends were 5 bases for V and 8 bases for J; bases not matched to a gene: 11. The CDR3 totals 15 residues. Looked up from germline, CDR1 is SGHTA and CDR2 is FQGTGA. The CDR3 sequence: CASSPRTGLIDEQFF. The CDR3 DNA reads TGTGCCAGCAGCCCCCGGACAGGGCTGATCGATGAGCAGTTCTTC.

This clone was counted once. The genes are TRBV10-3 and TRBJ2-2; D might be TRBD1 (5 bases). Trimming stripped 4 bases from V and 4 bases from J, with 10 bases between. This CDR3 is 14 amino acids long. Germline V gene lookup returns CDR1 ENHRY and CDR2 SYGVKD. In DNA, the CDR3 is TGTGCCATCAGTGGCTACGACAGCACCGGGGAGCTGTTTTTT. Protein sequence: CAISGYDSTGELFF.

V and J are TRBV28 and TRBJ2-7; 9 bases line up with TRBD1. Germline lookup yields CDR1 MDHEN and CDR2 SYDVKM. V was clipped by 8 bases and J by 2 bases; unmatched bases: 7. CDR3 length: 14 amino acids. This CDR3 is CASRGQGVPYEQYF. In DNA form, the CDR3 reads TGTGCCAGCCGGGGACAGGGAGTCCCCTACGAGCAGTACTTC.

The V gene is TRBV6-5, the J gene TRBJ1-4, with TRBD1 matching over 7 bases. CDR3 length: 13 amino acids. The V gene's germline CDR1 is MNHEY and CDR2 SVGAGI. The V segment lost 6 bases and the J segment 7 bases; nucleotides outside the gene matches: 5. In nucleotides, the CDR3 is TGTGCCAGCAGGACAGGGTGGGCTGAAAAACTGTTTTTT. Protein product: CASRTGWAEKLFF.

V is TRBV28 and J is TRBJ1-6; no firm D call. The germline V and J ends were trimmed by 7 bases and 0 bases, with 13 bases remaining between them. CDR3 length: 16 amino acids. The germline V gene has CDR1 MDHEN and CDR2 SYDVKM. The CDR3: CASNLSGSSYNSPLHF. CDR3 in DNA: TGTGCCAGCAACCTCTCGGGGAGCTCCTATAATTCACCCCTCCACTTT.

CDR3 protein: CASSLAGSTEAFF. CDR3 coding DNA: TGTGCCAGCAGTTTGGCGGGGTCCACTGAAGCTTTCTTT. The gene calls are TRBV28 and TRBJ1-1, with D hard to call. CDR1 is MDHEN and CDR2 is SYDVKM in the germline V gene. V gave up 3 bases and J gave up 4 bases, with 9 bases separating them. This CDR3 has 13 residues.

The chain recombines TRBV27 with TRBJ1-2; 11 positions agree with TRBD1. The germline CDR1 and CDR2 sequences are MNHEY and SMNVEV (reference sequence). This CDR3 contains 14 residues. Trimming removed 0 bases from V and 7 bases from J; junction bases left unmatched: 1. CDR3 coding DNA: TGTGCCAGCAGTTTATCGGGACAGGGGGGTGGCTACACCTTC. It translates to CASSLSGQGGGYTF.

The chain has TRBV19 and TRBJ2-1; the match to TRBD2 covers 9 bases. V gave up 6 bases and J gave up 9 bases; unmatched junction bases: 12. The germline gives CDR1 LNHDA, CDR2 SQIVND (reference sequence). This CDR3 is 15 amino acids long. Written as DNA, the CDR3 is TGTGCCAGTAGCAATGGGCTAGCGGGGAGGGGTGAGCAGTTCTTC. It codes for CASSNGLAGRGEQFF.

The chain uses TRBV27 and TRBJ2-7, with 7 bases aligning to TRBD1. V shed 5 bases, J shed 4 bases, and the junction held 5 bases outside the gene matches. The CDR3 sequence is 13 residues long. Germline V CDR1 and CDR2: MNHEY, SMNVEV (reference sequence). CDR3 sequence reads: CASSNEQGYEQYF. The DNA for the CDR3 is TGTGCCAGCAGTAATGAACAGGGGTACGAGCAGTACTTC.

The CDR3 DNA sequence: TGTGCCTGGACCCCGGGACTTTACACCGGGGAGCTGTTTTTT. Amino acid sequence: CAWTPGLYTGELFF. The chain uses TRBV30 and TRBJ2-2; TRBD2 might be the D (6 bases). Germline assignment: CDR1 GTSNPN and CDR2 SVGIG (reference sequence). Trimming removed 4 bases from V and 3 bases from J, with 12 bases in between. This CDR3 is built from 14 residues.

The chain joins TRBV14 to TRBJ2-2; D remains unclear. Germline CDR1 reads SGHDN; CDR2 reads FVKESK. The germline V and J ends were trimmed by 3 bases and 4 bases, with 15 bases remaining between them. The length of the CDR3 is 16 residues. CDR3: CASSHRSRFGTGELFF. CDR3 sequence (DNA): TGTGCCAGCAGCCATAGAAGCCGTTTTGGCACCGGGGAGCTGTTTTTT.

The chain carries TRBV5-5 and TRBJ1-6; no clear D. V lost 3 bases and J 10 bases, leaving 17 bases between the germline ends. CDR1 and CDR2 from the germline V gene are SGHKS and YYEKEE (reference sequence). This CDR3 has 15 amino acids. As DNA, the CDR3 is TGTGCCAGCAGCTATGGTCGAGGGATTGAATCACCCCTCCACTTT. It yields the protein CASSYGRGIESPLHF.

CDR3 bases: TGTGCCAGCAGTGAACGCCCGGAGTCTAATGAAAAACTGTTTTTT. As protein: CASSERPESNEKLFF. The genes are TRBV6-1 and TRBJ1-4; no definite D call. Germline V CDR1 and CDR2: MNHNS, SASEGT. The CDR3 is 15 amino acids. Between the trimmed V and J ends, which lost 2 bases and 3 bases, there was a span of 10 bases.

V usage is TRBV19 and J usage is TRBJ2-2; the match to TRBD2 covers 9 bases. This CDR3 has 15 residues. In germline, CDR1 is LNHDA, CDR2 SQIVND (reference sequence). V lost 6 bases and J lost 5; bases outside the gene matches: 7. For the CDR3, the DNA is TGTGCCAGTAGCCCTCCAAGCGGGGGGACCGGGGAGCTGTTTTTT. It specifies CASSPPSGGTGELFF.

The chain is built from TRBV7-8 and TRBJ1-6, with a weak D call TRBD1 (6 bases). The CDR3 extends over 16 amino acids. Trimming pared 4 bases from V and 2 bases from J, leaving 12 bases between. Germline-derived CDR1 and CDR2 are SGHVS and FQNEAQ. CDR3 residues: CASSYSSGAYNSPLHF. CDR3 nucleotide sequence: TGTGCCAGCAGCTATTCCTCAGGGGCCTATAATTCACCCCTCCACTTT. The whole variable domain, remainder taken from reference TRBV7-8 and TRBJ1-6, is GAGVSQSPRYKVAKRGQDVALRCDPISGHVSLFWYQQALGQGPEFLTYFQNEAQLDKSGLPSDRFFAERPEGSVSTLKIQRTQQEDSAVYLCASSYSSGAYNSPLHFGNGTRLTVT.

This chain connects TRBV28 to TRBJ1-5; TRBD1 aligns across 7 bases. This CDR3 spans 16 amino acids. The trim removed 6 bases at V and 4 bases at J, leaving 12 bases unmatched. Germline V gene lookup returns CDR1 MDHEN and CDR2 SYDVKM. The CDR3 protein is CASRPPGQWENQPQHF. DNA of the CDR3: TGTGCCAGCAGGCCACCGGGACAGTGGGAAAATCAGCCCCAGCATTTT.

The V gene is TRBV20-1, the J gene TRBJ2-3; no reliable D call. V dropped 3 bases and J dropped 5 bases, with 6 bases sitting between them. Germline loops: CDR1 DFQATT, CDR2 SNEGSKA (reference sequence). The CDR3 sequence is 11 residues long. For the CDR3, the DNA is TGCAGTGCTAGTGACGTAGATACGCAGTATTTT. This translates into CSASDVDTQYF.

This rearrangement joins TRBV27 to TRBJ2-7, with 12 bases identical to TRBD2. The CDR3 totals 17 residues. After removal of 2 bases from V and 3 bases from J, the junction contained 8 bases not matched to a gene. The germline CDR1 and CDR2 sequences are MNHEY and SMNVEV (reference sequence). For the CDR3, the DNA is TGTGCCAGCAGTTTACTCTCGACTAGCGGGGGCATCTACGAGCAGTACTTC. This translates into CASSLLSTSGGIYEQYF.

This clone has a single count. The chain has TRBV6-1 and TRBJ1-5; 10 positions match TRBD1. Looked up from germline, CDR1 is MNHNS and CDR2 is SASEGT. J lost 2 bases, V lost 4 bases, and 11 bases had no gene match. CDR3 length equals 18 residues. The CDR3 DNA is TGTGCCAGCAGTGGACTCCGGGACAGGGGCGGTGGCAATCAGCCCCAGCATTTT. Its protein product is CASSGLRDRGGGNQPQHF.